This T cell receptor (beta chain) was profiled in a study of T cells expressing NK-cell markers. About the research overall: It was sorted CD3+CD56+NKG2C+, CD3+CD56+NKG2C- and CD3+CD56-NKG2C+ T cells that supplied the TCR beta repertoires. Seven donors tested HCMV-seropositive and one tested seronegative among the eight sequenced.

CDR3 length: 13 amino acids. Germline V gene sequence: CDR1 SGDLS, CDR2 YYNGEE. Using the 5' RACE reads, TCRdb records one entry per CDR3 protein without DNA. This repertoire includes some 150,000 distinct CDR3 sequences. The TCR sequence derives from a woman between 45 and 65 years old in good health. The chain links TRBV9 to TRBJ2-7. Sequences were obtained from blood T cells: a sorted CD56 or NKG2C T cell subset, CD4+ or CD8+ T cells, or bulk PBMC T cells (not recorded which). The CDR3 sequence: CASSVGGSYEQYF.